This TCR beta chain was found in a study of blood T cell repertoires in COVID-19. Clones were sequenced by immunoSEQ multiplex PCR, and TCRdb holds only the in-frame ones, with some missing. The repertoire has about 210,000 clones, about 90% of them found once; the top ten carry approximately 8.2%. Germline V CDR1 and CDR2: SGDLS, YYNGEE. This CDR3 has 14 residues. V lost 1 base and J 4 bases, leaving 11 bases between the germline ends. Sequences were obtained from PBMCs or T cells enriched from blood (not recorded which). This chain uses TRBV9 with TRBJ1-1; TRBD1 is a possible D gene (6 bases). The receptor's source is a woman aged 18-29 years who had recovered from COVID-19. The CDR3, as DNA: TGTGCCAGCAGCGTATCGCAGGGGTTCACTGAAGCTTTCTTT. Its protein is CASSVSQGFTEAFF.